These T cell receptor beta chains were read from a single sample in a study of tumor-infiltrating lymphocytes in primary liver carcinoma. TCRdb fed the multiplex PCR reads into MiXCR, producing one record per CDR3 protein. This table holds approximately 340,000 distinct CDR3 sequences, 65% found once. Material for sequencing was peripheral blood. Receptor source: a man aged 35 to 55 with primary liver carcinoma and hepatitis B virus infection. CDR3s include the opening cysteine and the closing phenylalanine or tryptophan. Fields, in order: V gene, D gene, clone size, J gene, CDR3 protein, CDR3 DNA. A D gene is named only where the DNA matches it firmly. Not all rows give a size; the values are once, few, many and, for expanded clones, a class.

TRBV28	-	many	TRBJ2-2	CASSFGGNTGELFF	TGTGCCAGCAGTTTTGGGGGAAACACCGGGGAGCTGTTTTTT
TRBV14	-	few	TRBJ1-2	CASSQVNSYGYTF	TGTGCCAGCAGCCAAGTGAATTCCTATGGCTACACCTTC
TRBV29-1	-	-	TRBJ2-1	CSVDFEGGEYNEQFF	TGCAGCGTTGACTTTGAAGGGGGGGAGTACAATGAGCAGTTCTTC
TRBV6-2/TRBV6-3	-	-	TRBJ1-5	CASSSSERVAKPQHF	TGTGCCAGCAGCTCGTCGGAGAGGGTAGCTAAGCCCCAGCATTTT
TRBV30	TRBD2	-	TRBJ2-1	CAWSGGGSSGSRFF	TGTGCCTGGAGTGGGGGGGGGTCTAGCGGGAGTAGGTTCTTC
TRBV4-2	-	many	TRBJ1-5	CASSQEGYSNQPQHF	TGTGCCAGCAGCCAAGAGGGGTATAGCAATCAGCCCCAGCATTTT
TRBV29-1	-	many	TRBJ2-5	CSATTRQETQYF	TGCAGCGCGACGACCCGTCAAGAGACCCAGTACTTC
TRBV6-1	TRBD2	-	TRBJ2-2	CASRKGVTSGVGELFF	TGTGCCAGCAGGAAGGGAGTGACTAGCGGTGTCGGGGAGCTGTTTTTT
TRBV13	-	-	TRBJ2-5	CASSLMTPRETQYF	TGTGCCAGCAGCTTAATGACACCCCGGGAGACCCAGTACTTC
TRBV11-2	TRBD1	-	TRBJ2-1	CASSSHRGSYNEQFF	TGTGCCAGCAGCTCCCACAGGGGCTCATACAATGAGCAGTTCTTC
TRBV10-2	TRBD1	many	TRBJ2-7	CASRGQGGPYEQYF	TGCGCCAGCCGTGGACAGGGCGGGCCCTACGAGCAGTACTTC
TRBV10-2	-	-	TRBJ2-2	CASNDWGYTGELFF	TGCGCCAGCAATGACTGGGGGTACACTGGGGAGCTGTTTTTT
TRBV11-2	TRBD1	-	TRBJ2-7	CACSLAFGGQGYEQHF	TGTGCCTGCAGCTTAGCGTTTGGGGGACAGGGATACGAGCAGCACTTC
TRBV21-1	-	once	TRBJ1-1	CASSTPGTARHTEAFF	TGTGCCAGCAGCACGCCCGGGACTGCGCGCCACACTGAAGCTTTCTTT
TRBV6-6	-	few	TRBJ2-7	CASSSEGAHLEQYF	TGTGCCAGCAGTTCCGAGGGAGCACACCTCGAGCAGTACTTC
TRBV6-6	-	many	TRBJ2-1	CASSQGNEQFF	TGTGCCAGCAGTCAGGGAAATGAGCAGTTCTTC
TRBV7-9	TRBD1	few	TRBJ1-2	CASSPEGAGYGYTF	TGTGCCAGCAGCCCCGAGGGGGCGGGCTATGGCTACACCTTC
TRBV11-2	TRBD2	-	TRBJ2-7	CASSEGLAGVEEQYF	TGTGCCAGCAGCGAGGGGCTAGCGGGAGTAGAAGAGCAGTACTTC
TRBV5-6	-	-	TRBJ1-2	CASSLEVTGYGYTF	TGTGCCAGCAGCTTGGAGGTCACTGGCTATGGCTACACCTTC
TRBV6-6	-	many	TRBJ1-2	CASSRSDTNYGYTF	TGTGCCAGCAGTAGATCCGACACTAACTATGGCTACACCTTC
TRBV11-2	TRBD2	-	TRBJ2-1	CASSLNSPGLELLEQFF	TGTGCCAGCAGCTTAAACTCTCCGGGACTAGAGCTATTGGAGCAGTTCTTC
TRBV11-1	TRBD1	many	TRBJ2-3	CASLGQGSDTQYF	TGTGCCAGCCTGGGACAGGGGTCGGATACGCAGTATTTT
TRBV10-3	-	many	TRBJ1-5	CAISIDSNQPQHF	TGTGCCATCAGTATAGATAGCAATCAGCCCCAGCATTTT
TRBV11-2	-	-	TRBJ2-7	CDSSSASAYEQYF	TGTGACAGCAGCTCGGCTAGCGCCTACGAGCAGTACTTC
TRBV29-1	-	-	TRBJ2-2	CSVEGARTWELFF	TGTAGCGTTGAAGGTGCAAGAACCTGGGAGCTGTTTTTT
TRBV10-3	-	-	TRBJ2-5	CTIRTQAQETQYF	TGTACGATCAGGACCCAGGCGCAAGAGACCCAGTACTTC
TRBV20-1	-	-	TRBJ1-4	CSPSFVLPGDEKLFF	TGCAGTCCTAGTTTTGTTCTCCCCGGAGATGAAAAACTGTTTTTT
TRBV12-3/TRBV12-4	-	many	TRBJ2-2	CASSLTGPVGELFF	TGTGCCAGCAGTTTAACAGGTCCAGTCGGGGAGCTGTTTTTT
TRBV29-1	-	-	TRBJ1-4	CSVAHAVTNEKLFF	TGCAGCGTTGCCCACGCTGTAACTAATGAAAAACTGTTTTTT
TRBV24-1	-	few	TRBJ2-1	CATSDLSDYNEQFF	TGTGCCACCAGTGATTTGAGCGACTACAATGAGCAGTTCTTC
TRBV11-3	-	many	TRBJ2-5	CASSFQGGETQYF	TGTGCCAGCAGCTTCCAGGGTGGCGAGACCCAGTACTTC
TRBV6-2/TRBV6-3	-	-	TRBJ1-5	CASRVADNSNQPQHF	TGTGCCAGCAGAGTGGCAGACAATAGCAATCAGCCCCAGCATTTT
TRBV28	-	few	TRBJ1-1	CASSIAGENTEAFF	TGTGCCAGCAGCATCGCGGGTGAGAACACTGAAGCTTTCTTT
TRBV11-2	-	-	TRBJ2-6	CGSNLDSSGANVLTF	TGTGGCAGCAACCTGGACAGCTCTGGGGCCAACGTCCTGACTTTC
TRBV2	-	-	TRBJ2-1	CASSEDRVNNEQFF	TGTGCCAGCAGTGAAGACAGGGTAAACAATGAGCAGTTCTTC
TRBV29-1	TRBD2	-	TRBJ2-4	CSVGWGLAGGLAKNIQYF	TGCAGCGTTGGGTGGGGACTAGCGGGAGGGCTGGCCAAAAACATTCAGTACTTC
TRBV14	-	-	TRBJ2-1	CSSSQGDGSGTFQFF	TGTTCCAGCAGCCAAGGGGATGGTTCCGGGACCTTCCAGTTCTTC
TRBV6-1	TRBD1	many	TRBJ1-5	CASSGGTATQPQHF	TGTGCCAGCAGTGGGGGGACAGCGACTCAGCCCCAGCATTTT
TRBV10-1	-	-	TRBJ2-5	CASTDNSKETQYF	TGCGCCAGTACTGATAACAGTAAAGAGACCCAGTACTTC
TRBV14	TRBD1	-	TRBJ2-2	CASSHVGFRGRSTGELFF	TGTGCCAGCAGTCACGTAGGTTTCAGGGGGCGAAGCACCGGGGAGCTGTTTTTT
TRBV11-2	TRBD1	-	TRBJ1-4	CASSLGQGDEKLVF	TGTGCCAGCAGCCTCGGACAGGGTGATGAAAAACTGGTTTTT
TRBV5-6	-	-	TRBJ2-5	CASSLADRQETQYF	TGTGCCAGCAGCTTGGCGGACAGACAAGAGACCCAGTACTTC
TRBV5-1	-	-	TRBJ2-1	CASSPNGSSYNEQFF	TGCGCCAGCAGCCCTAACGGGAGCTCCTACAATGAGCAGTTCTTC
TRBV6-1	-	-	TRBJ2-5	CASVYRVWGRQETQYF	TGTGCCAGCGTGTACAGGGTTTGGGGGAGGCAAGAGACCCAGTACTTC
TRBV4-3	-	-	TRBJ1-4	CANSQEPLRTNEKLFF	TGCGCCAACAGCCAGGAACCCCTACGAACTAATGAAAAACTGTTTTTT
TRBV29-1	TRBD2	many	TRBJ2-3	CSVSLGTSGSTDTQYF	TGCAGCGTTAGTCTCGGGACTAGCGGTAGCACAGATACGCAGTATTTT
TRBV28	-	few	TRBJ2-3	CASSLARRADTQYF	TGTGCCAGCAGTTTAGCACGGAGAGCAGATACGCAGTATTTT
TRBV5-6	-	-	TRBJ2-5	CASSFRGQETQYF	TGTGCCAGCAGCTTCAGGGGCCAAGAGACCCAGTACTTC
TRBV20-1	-	-	TRBJ1-1	CSATSGLANTEAFF	TGCAGTGCTACCTCGGGACTGGCGAACACTGAAGCTTTCTTT
TRBV28	-	-	TRBJ1-1	CASSLSGLNTEAFF	TGTGCCAGCAGTCTTTCAGGGTTGAACACTGAAGCTTTCTTT
TRBV6-5	-	many	TRBJ2-2	CASSTDRNTGELFF	TGTGCCAGCAGTACGGACAGAAACACCGGGGAGCTGTTTTTT
TRBV5-1	TRBD2	few	TRBJ2-7	CASSFPAGGPQLIEQYF	TGCGCCAGCAGCTTCCCAGCGGGAGGGCCTCAACTCATCGAGCAGTACTTC
TRBV11-2	TRBD1	-	TRBJ2-3	CASSSRTGTVTDTQYF	TGTGCCAGCAGTTCGCGGACAGGGACAGTCACAGATACGCAGTATTTT
TRBV11-2	-	many	TRBJ2-2	CASSLALTGELFF	TGTGCCAGCAGCTTAGCTTTAACCGGGGAGCTGTTTTTT
TRBV28	-	-	TRBJ1-2	CASSLATRAATNYGYTF	TGTGCCAGTAGTCTCGCGACACGGGCCGCGACTAACTATGGCTACACCTTC
TRBV9	TRBD2	many	TRBJ2-1	CASSQAGVGYNEQFF	TGTGCCAGCAGCCAAGCGGGAGTAGGCTACAATGAGCAGTTCTTC
TRBV10-2	-	few	TRBJ1-4	CASNYGGENEKLFF	TGCGCCAGCAATTACGGCGGGGAAAATGAAAAACTGTTTTTT
TRBV4-2	TRBD2	-	TRBJ2-4	CASSQPTSGIAKNIQYF	TGTGCCAGCAGCCAACCAACTAGCGGAATAGCCAAAAACATTCAGTACTTC
TRBV5-5	-	-	TRBJ2-7	CASSLRGATYEQYF	TGTGCCAGCAGCTTGAGAGGGGCTACCTACGAGCAGTACTTC
TRBV4-2	-	-	TRBJ1-5	CASSHEPGVSNQPRHF	TGTGCCAGCAGCCATGAGCCCGGAGTTAGCAATCAGCCCCGGCATTTT